Listed below are T cell receptor beta chains from one sample, sequenced in a study of T cell responses to AZD1222 COVID-19 vaccine. The data were produced by immunoSEQ multiplex PCR, yet TCRdb's version contains in-frame clones alone and is incomplete. The repertoire includes 50,000 to 70,000 clones, 85% of them detected once, and around 20% sits in the top ten. The material sequenced was peripheral blood, taken on day 0 of MenACWY control vaccination. The receptors stem from an adult in good health. The CDR3 runs from the conserved cysteine through the conserved F or W. The D gene is left open where the match is weak. Not all rows give a size; the values are once, few, many and, for expanded clones, a class.

j_call d_call clone_size v_call cdr3_aa cdr3_nt
TRBJ1-5 - - TRBV29-1 CSVADRGNQPQHF TGCAGCGTCGCGGACAGAGGCAATCAGCCCCAGCATTTT
TRBJ2-7 TRBD1 - TRBV28 CASSRTGATTVSSYEQYF TGTGCCAGCAGCCGGACAGGGGCTACGACCGTGAGCTCCTACGAGCAGTACTTC
TRBJ1-1 - - TRBV25-1 CASSTRKGWNTEAFF TGTGCCAGCAGTACCCGGAAGGGTTGGAACACTGAAGCTTTCTTT
TRBJ2-3 - - TRBV7-9 CASSWTDFMPDTQYF TGTGCCAGCAGCTGGACAGACTTTATGCCAGATACGCAGTATTTT
TRBJ1-6 TRBD1 few TRBV4-3 CASSREDRGNSPLHF TGCGCCAGCAGCCGGGAAGACAGGGGAAATTCACCCCTCCACTTT
TRBJ2-1 - - TRBV5-6 CASSLTLGSSYNEQFF TGTGCCAGCAGCTTGACTCTGGGATCCTCCTACAATGAGCAGTTCTTC
TRBJ1-6 - few TRBV28 CASHLQGSYNSPLHF TGTGCCAGCCATTTGCAGGGCTCCTATAATTCACCCCTCCACTTT
TRBJ2-3 - - TRBV30 CAWSPLIKDTQYF TGTGCCTGGAGTCCCCTCATTAAAGATACGCAGTATTTT
TRBJ1-5 - - TRBV30 CAWSVTRNQPQHF TGTGCCTGGAGTGTCACACGCAATCAGCCCCAGCATTTT
TRBJ2-3 TRBD2 - TRBV19 CASSLRTSGTTDTQYF TGTGCCAGTAGTCTCCGGACTAGCGGAACCACAGATACGCAGTATTTT
TRBJ2-2 - - TRBV7-6 CASSLVGGDTGELFF TGTGCCAGCAGCTTAGTAGGCGGGGACACCGGGGAGCTGTTTTTT
TRBJ1-1 - once TRBV6-5 CASSPKRSTEAFF TGTGCCAGCAGCCCGAAGCGGAGCACTGAAGCTTTCTTT
TRBJ1-2 - - TRBV4-2 CASSSLTDSNYGYTF TGTGCCAGCAGCTCGTTGACAGACTCTAACTATGGCTACACCTTC
TRBJ2-2 - - TRBV7-6 CASSLVLGELFF TGTGCCAGCAGCTTAGTGCTCGGGGAGCTGTTTTTT
TRBJ2-1 - - TRBV15 CATSTRFGKSSYNEQFF TGTGCCACCAGCACCCGTTTCGGGAAAAGCTCCTACAATGAGCAGTTCTTC
TRBJ2-3 TRBD1 - TRBV15 CATSRAGGADTQYF TGTGCCACCAGCAGAGCAGGGGGAGCAGATACGCAGTATTTT
TRBJ2-7 - - TRBV7-6 CASSSRERPYEQYF TGTGCCAGCAGCTCCCGGGAGCGGCCCTACGAGCAGTACTTC
TRBJ2-5 - - TRBV9 CASSVVGAETQYF TGTGCCAGCAGCGTAGTAGGAGCGGAGACCCAGTACTTC
TRBJ2-2 - - TRBV28 CASSQALNTGELFF TGTGCCAGCAGTCAGGCCTTGAACACCGGGGAGCTGTTTTTT
TRBJ1-5 - - TRBV6-5 CASNRGQALWQPQHF TGTGCCAGCAATCGCGGGCAGGCCCTCTGGCAGCCCCAGCATTTT
TRBJ2-3 - - TRBV6-5 CASRGGTTDTQYF TGTGCCTCTCGGGGCGGAACTACAGATACGCAGTATTTT
TRBJ2-7 TRBD1 - TRBV11-3 CASSHPGQGAEQYF TGTGCCAGCAGCCATCCTGGACAGGGGGCCGAGCAGTACTTC
TRBJ1-1 - - TRBV13 CASSTPTENTEAFF TGTGCCAGCAGCACTCCGACGGAGAACACTGAAGCTTTCTTT
TRBJ2-2 - once TRBV24-1 CATSAKRPTGELFF TGTGCCACCAGTGCTAAGCGGCCCACCGGGGAGCTGTTTTTT
TRBJ2-3 - - TRBV10-1 CASSDGAGNTQYF TGCGCCAGCAGTGACGGGGCGGGGAATACGCAGTATTTT
TRBJ2-7 - - TRBV20-1 CSASARDSVYF TGCAGTGCTAGTGCCCGGGACTCTGTTTACTTC
TRBJ2-7 - - TRBV7-2 CASSSYQGLTYEQYF TGTGCCAGCAGCTCTTATCAAGGACTCACCTACGAGCAGTACTTC
TRBJ1-4 - - TRBV10-2 CASSPLGEKLFF TGCGCCAGCAGCCCCCTCGGGGAAAAACTGTTTTTT
TRBJ1-2 TRBD1 - TRBV27 CASSFNGQVNYGYTF TGTGCCAGCAGTTTTAACGGACAGGTCAACTATGGCTACACCTTC
TRBJ2-3 TRBD2 - TRBV6-6 CASSQAGTSEDTQYF TGTGCCAGCAGCCAAGCCGGGACTAGCGAGGATACGCAGTATTTT
TRBJ1-2 - once TRBV12-3/TRBV12-4 CASGGLYGYTF TGTGCCAGCGGGGGGCTTTATGGCTACACCTTC
TRBJ2-2 - once TRBV5-5 CASSVALGGELFF TGTGCCAGCAGCGTCGCCCTGGGCGGGGAGCTGTTTTTT
TRBJ2-5 - - TRBV5-4 CASSPAGPQETQYF TGTGCCAGCAGCCCGGCCGGTCCCCAAGAGACCCAGTACTTC
TRBJ2-7 - - TRBV28 CASSLVSQTGSYEQYF TGTGCCAGCAGTTTAGTTTCTCAGACAGGCTCCTACGAGCAGTACTTC
TRBJ1-1 - - TRBV7-2 CASSRTITEAFF TGTGCCAGCAGCCGGACAATCACTGAAGCTTTCTTT
TRBJ1-5 - - TRBV6-5 CASRPGNSNQPQHF TGTGCCAGCAGACCTGGGAATTCCAATCAGCCCCAGCATTTT
TRBJ1-6 - few TRBV13 CASSLRQKYDSPLHF TGTGCCAGCAGCTTAAGGCAGAAATATGATTCACCCCTCCACTTT